The next 11 T cell receptor beta chains were all read from a single sample in a study of blood T cell repertoires in COVID-19. The method was immunoSEQ multiplex PCR; TCRdb's version includes in-frame clones alone and lacks a portion of them. The table includes under 250,000 clones, roughly 85% detected once. The sample comprised peripheral blood. The receptors were gathered from a man aged 18 to 30 with active or convalescent COVID-19.

The CDR3 bases are TGTGCCAGCAGCCTGGGACAAAAATTCTACGAGCAGTACTTC. Protein sequence: CASSLGQKFYEQYF. The V gene is TRBV5-6, the J gene TRBJ2-7; possibly TRBD1 for D (6 bases). V dropped 4 bases and J dropped 3 bases, with 14 bases sitting between them. The CDR3 has 14 residues. Germline lookup yields CDR1 SGHDT and CDR2 YYEEEE.

The chain recombines TRBV9 with TRBJ2-3; D is unresolved. There are 14 residues in the CDR3. The germline gives CDR1 SGDLS, CDR2 YYNGEE. Trimming pared 0 bases from V and 5 bases from J, leaving 10 bases between. The CDR3 protein is CASSVVDTLDTQYF. In nucleotides, the CDR3 is TGTGCCAGCAGCGTAGTCGATACATTAGATACGCAGTATTTT.

The V gene is TRBV19, the J gene TRBJ2-3; a possible D gene is TRBD2 (5 bases). This CDR3 is built from 14 residues. The germline V gene has CDR1 LNHDA and CDR2 SQIVND (reference sequence). V was trimmed by 7 bases and J by 0 bases, leaving 11 bases between them. The CDR3 DNA reads as TGTGCCAGTACCCTACCGGGAAGCACAGATACGCAGTATTTT. Translation gives CASTLPGSTDTQYF.

This chain links TRBV18 with TRBJ2-7, with D possibly being TRBD1 (5 bases). The CDR3 has 14 amino acids. From germline, CDR1 is KGHSH and CDR2 LQKENI. V lost 3 bases to trimming and J lost 6 bases, with 15 bases between them. CDR3 bases: TGTGCCAGCTCACCCGAAAGGGGCATCTCCGAGCAGTACTTC. Translating it yields CASSPERGISEQYF. The variable domain in full, completed from reference TRBV18 and TRBJ2-7, reads NAGVMQNPRHLVRRRGQEARLRCSPMKGHSHVYWYRQLPEEGLKFMVYLQKENIIDESGMPKERFSAEFPKEGPSILRIQQVVRGDSAAYFCASSPERGISEQYFGPGTRLTVT.

The V gene is TRBV5-1, the J gene TRBJ1-4; TRBD1 matches at 11 bases. Germline assignment: CDR1 SGHRS and CDR2 YFSETQ. The V gene end was trimmed by 7 bases and the J gene end by 1 base; junction bases not matched to a gene: 6. The CDR3 contains 16 residues. CDR3 residues: CASGTGGPGTNEKLFF. CDR3 coding DNA: TGCGCCAGCGGGACAGGGGGGCCCGGAACTAATGAAAAACTGTTTTTT.

The chain employs TRBV5-5 and TRBJ2-2; 7 positions agree with TRBD2. CDR3 length: 15 amino acids. J was trimmed by 2 bases and V by 4 bases; bases with no gene match: 5. The germline V gene has CDR1 SGHKS and CDR2 YYEKEE (reference sequence). The CDR3 DNA follows: TGTGCCAGCAGCCTTCGGGACTATAACACCGGGGAGCTGTTTTTT. It codes for CASSLRDYNTGELFF.

This chain uses TRBV5-4 with TRBJ2-1; 11 nucleotides align to TRBD1. The germline CDR1 and CDR2 sequences are SGHNT and YYREEE (reference sequence). The V gene end was trimmed by 0 bases and the J gene end by 4 bases; junction bases not matched to a gene: 3. The CDR3 consists of 16 residues. CDR3 sequence (DNA): TGTGCCAGCAGCTTGGGAGGGGACAGGGGGTACAATGAGCAGTTCTTC. Its translation: CASSLGGDRGYNEQFF.

The chain joins TRBV5-1 to TRBJ1-2, with D possibly matching TRBD1 (6 bases). The CDR3 has 15 residues. Germline V gene lookup returns CDR1 SGHRS and CDR2 YFSETQ. V was pared by 4 bases and J by 3 bases, with 16 bases between. DNA for the CDR3: TGCGCCAGCAGCCCTGGGACAACCTGGGACTATGGCTACACCTTC. Its protein product is CASSPGTTWDYGYTF. Looking up the rest from reference TRBV5-1 and TRBJ1-2 gives the full variable domain: KAGVTQTPRYLIKTRGQQVTLSCSPISGHRSVSWYQQTPGQGLQFLFEYFSETQRNKGNFPGRFSGRQFSNSRSEMNVSTLELGDSALYLCASSPGTTWDYGYTFGSGTRLTVV.

This sequence joins TRBV9 and TRBJ2-2; no firm D call. CDR1 and CDR2 (germline): SGDLS, YYNGEE. CDR3 length: 13 amino acids. Trimming pared 0 bases from V and 5 bases from J, leaving 5 bases between. The CDR3 loop is CASSVVVTGELFF. In DNA, the CDR3 is TGTGCCAGCAGCGTAGTCGTGACCGGGGAGCTGTTTTTT.

The chain is built from TRBV4-3 and TRBJ2-3, with D perhaps TRBD1 (5 bases). V shed 0 bases and J shed 2 bases, with 15 bases lying between them. The CDR3 loop spans 17 amino acids. Per the germline V gene, CDR1 is LGHNA and CDR2 is YSLEER. Here the CDR3 DNA reads TGCGCCAGCAGCCAAGATAGGGGCGTCCCTTCCACAGATACGCAGTATTTT. It is translated as CASSQDRGVPSTDTQYF.

J is TRBJ2-5 and V is TRBV24-1; no reliable D call. V shed 1 base and J shed 3 bases, with 5 bases lying between them. CDR1 and CDR2 (germline): KGHDR, SFDVKD. The CDR3 extends over 13 amino acids. The CDR3, as DNA: TGTGCCACCAGTGATTTCGGAGAAGAGACCCAGTACTTC. Its translation: CATSDFGEETQYF.